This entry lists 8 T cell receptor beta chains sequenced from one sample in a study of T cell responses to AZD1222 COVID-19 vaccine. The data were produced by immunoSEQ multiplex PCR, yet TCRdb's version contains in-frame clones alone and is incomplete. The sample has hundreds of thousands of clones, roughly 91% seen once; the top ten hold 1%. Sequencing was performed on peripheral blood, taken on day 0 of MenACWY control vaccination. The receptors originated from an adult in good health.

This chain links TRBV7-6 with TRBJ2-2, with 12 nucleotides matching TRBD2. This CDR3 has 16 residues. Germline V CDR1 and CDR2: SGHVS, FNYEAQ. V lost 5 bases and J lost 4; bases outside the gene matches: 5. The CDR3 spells CASSPSGGVTTGELFF. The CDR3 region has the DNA TGTGCCAGCAGCCCTAGCGGGGGGGTTACCACCGGGGAGCTGTTTTTT.

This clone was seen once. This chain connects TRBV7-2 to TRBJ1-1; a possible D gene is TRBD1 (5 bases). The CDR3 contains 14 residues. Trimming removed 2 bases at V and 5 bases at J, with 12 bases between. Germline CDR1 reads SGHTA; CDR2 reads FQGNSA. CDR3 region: CASSLQGVRTEAFF. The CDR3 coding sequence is TGTGCCAGCAGCTTACAGGGAGTCCGTACTGAAGCTTTCTTT.

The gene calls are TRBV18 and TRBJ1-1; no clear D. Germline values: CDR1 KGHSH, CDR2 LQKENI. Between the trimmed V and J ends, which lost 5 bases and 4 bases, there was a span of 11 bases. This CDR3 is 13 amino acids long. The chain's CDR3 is CASSESGSTEAFF. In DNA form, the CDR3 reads TGTGCCAGCTCAGAATCGGGAAGCACTGAAGCTTTCTTT.

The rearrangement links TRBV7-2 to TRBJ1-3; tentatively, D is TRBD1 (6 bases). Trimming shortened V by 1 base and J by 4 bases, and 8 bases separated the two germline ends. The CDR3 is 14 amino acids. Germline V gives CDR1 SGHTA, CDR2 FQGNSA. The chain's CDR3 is CASSLDTGGNTIYF. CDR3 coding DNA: TGTGCCAGCAGCTTAGATACAGGGGGAAACACCATATATTTT.

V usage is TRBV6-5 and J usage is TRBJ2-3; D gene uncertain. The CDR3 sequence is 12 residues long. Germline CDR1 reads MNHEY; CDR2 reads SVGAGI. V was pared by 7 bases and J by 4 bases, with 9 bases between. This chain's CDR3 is CASKPRSDTQYF. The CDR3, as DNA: TGTGCCAGCAAACCTCGGTCAGATACGCAGTATTTT.

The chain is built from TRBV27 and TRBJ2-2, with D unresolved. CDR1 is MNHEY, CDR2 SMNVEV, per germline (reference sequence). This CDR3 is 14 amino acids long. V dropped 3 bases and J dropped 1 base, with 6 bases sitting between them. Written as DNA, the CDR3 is TGTGCCAGCAGTTTCTGGCAGAACACCGGGGAGCTGTTTTTT. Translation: CASSFWQNTGELFF.

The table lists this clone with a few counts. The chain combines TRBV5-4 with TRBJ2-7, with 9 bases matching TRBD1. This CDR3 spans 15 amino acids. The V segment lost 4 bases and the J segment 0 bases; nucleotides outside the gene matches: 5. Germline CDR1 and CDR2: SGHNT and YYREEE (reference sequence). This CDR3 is CASSMGTGPSYEQYF. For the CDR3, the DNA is TGTGCCAGCAGCATGGGGACAGGGCCCTCCTACGAGCAGTACTTC.

Here the CDR3 DNA reads TGCGCCAGCAGCCCGGGACAGCCGGTTAACACCGGGGAGCTGTTTTTT. This translates into CASSPGQPVNTGELFF. The chain is built from TRBV5-1 and TRBJ2-2; the match to TRBD1 covers 7 bases. With 4 bases clipped from V and 2 bases from J, the junction kept 8 bases outside the gene matches. CDR1 is SGHRS and CDR2 is YFSETQ in the germline V gene. CDR3 length equals 16 residues.